This TCR beta chain was recorded in a study of patients and donors after allogeneic stem cell transplantation. TCRdb re-called the RT-PCR reads with MiXCR, one entry per CDR3 protein. The sample lists about 410,000 distinct CDR3 sequences; 16% were seen once. The CDR3 covers 15 residues. The trim removed 4 bases at V and 6 bases at J, leaving 5 bases unmatched. Germline assignment: CDR1 SNHLY and CDR2 FYNNEI. Sequencing was done on a sample of blood, either unsorted or a sorted T cell fraction (not recorded which). The J gene is TRBJ2-2, the V gene TRBV2; 10 bases match TRBD2. This receptor was obtained from a human donor who was either an allogeneic HSCT recipient or a stem cell or donor lymphocyte infusion donor (not recorded which). It is not recorded whose cells these are; they may come from a transplant donor. The CDR3 reads CASSAGAGGPGELFF. CDR3 bases: TGTGCCAGCAGTGCAGGAGCGGGGGGGCCCGGGGAGCTGTTTTTT.